The entry below gives a single TCR beta chain sequence along with its context. This sample was taken from a study of cytomegalovirus exposure and HLA in healthy donors. Turning to the study itself: Of all 370 or so donors who were genotyped, around 82% belonged to the Caucasian-associated ancestry cluster.

Healthy bone marrow donors formed the donor group. The PCR employed 60 Vbeta primers together with 13 Jbeta primers. Data came from immunoSEQ multiplex PCR; TCRdb stores just in-frame clones and leaves some out. The table lists 70,000 or so clones. The material sequenced was PBMCs. The TCR sequence derives from a boy younger than 18 in good health and CMV-seronegative.

The CDR3 nucleotides are TGTGCCAGTAGTATTCTGTGCGGGAGAAAAGGAACGTTCTCCTACAATGAGCAGTTCTTC. Its translation is CASSILCGRKGTFSYNEQFF. This rearrangement joins TRBV19 to TRBJ2-1, with TRBD2 matching over 7 bases. V gave up 3 bases and J gave up 0 bases; unmatched junction bases: 17. CDR1 LNHDA and CDR2 SQIVND come from the germline V gene (reference sequence). The CDR3 has 20 amino acids.